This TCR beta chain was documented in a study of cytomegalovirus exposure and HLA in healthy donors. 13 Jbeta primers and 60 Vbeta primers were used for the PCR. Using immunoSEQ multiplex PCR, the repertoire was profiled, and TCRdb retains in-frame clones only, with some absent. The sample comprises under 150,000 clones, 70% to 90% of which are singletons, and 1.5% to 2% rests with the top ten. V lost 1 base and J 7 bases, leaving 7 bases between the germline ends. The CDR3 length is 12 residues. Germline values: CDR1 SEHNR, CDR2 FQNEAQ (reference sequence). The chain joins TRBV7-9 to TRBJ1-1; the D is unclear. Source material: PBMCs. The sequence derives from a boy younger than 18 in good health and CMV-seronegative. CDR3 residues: CASSLEEDEAFF. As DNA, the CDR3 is TGTGCCAGCAGCTTAGAAGAGGATGAAGCTTTCTTT. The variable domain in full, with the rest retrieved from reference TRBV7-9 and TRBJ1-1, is DTGVSQNPRHKITKRGQNVTFRCDPISEHNRLYWYRQTLGQGPEFLTYFQNEAQLEKSRLLSDRFSAERPKGSFSTLEIQRTEQGDSAMYLCASSLEEDEAFFGQGTRLTVV.